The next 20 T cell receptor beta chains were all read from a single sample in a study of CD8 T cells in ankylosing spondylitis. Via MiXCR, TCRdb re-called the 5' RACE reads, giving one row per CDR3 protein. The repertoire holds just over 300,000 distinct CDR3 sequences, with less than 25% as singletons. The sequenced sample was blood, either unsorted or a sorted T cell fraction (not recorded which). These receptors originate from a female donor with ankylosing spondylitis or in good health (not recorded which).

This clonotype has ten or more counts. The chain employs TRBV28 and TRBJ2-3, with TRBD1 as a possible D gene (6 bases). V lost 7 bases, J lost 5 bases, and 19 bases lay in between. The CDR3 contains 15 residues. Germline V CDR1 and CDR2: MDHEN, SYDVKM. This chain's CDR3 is CASTKGDIRGDTQYF. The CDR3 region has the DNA TGTGCCAGCACCAAGGGGGATATCAGGGGAGATACGCAGTATTTT.

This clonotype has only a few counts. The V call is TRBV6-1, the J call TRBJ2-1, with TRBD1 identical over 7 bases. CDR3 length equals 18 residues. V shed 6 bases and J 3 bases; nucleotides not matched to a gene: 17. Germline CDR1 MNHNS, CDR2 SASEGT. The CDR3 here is CASSPGQVEYNFYNEQFF. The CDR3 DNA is TGTGCCAGCAGCCCAGGACAGGTAGAATATAATTTCTACAATGAGCAGTTCTTC.

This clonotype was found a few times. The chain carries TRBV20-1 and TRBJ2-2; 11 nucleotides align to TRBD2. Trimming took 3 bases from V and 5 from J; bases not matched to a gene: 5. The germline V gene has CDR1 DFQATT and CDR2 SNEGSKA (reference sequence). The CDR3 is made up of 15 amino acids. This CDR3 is CSASRRLAGTGELFF. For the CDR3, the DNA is TGCAGTGCTAGTCGGCGACTAGCGGGAACCGGGGAGCTGTTTTTT.

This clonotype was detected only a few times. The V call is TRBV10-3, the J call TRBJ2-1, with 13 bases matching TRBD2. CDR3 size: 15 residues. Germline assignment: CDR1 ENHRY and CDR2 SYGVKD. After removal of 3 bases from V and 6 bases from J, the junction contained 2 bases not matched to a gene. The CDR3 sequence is CAISETSGRGNEQFF. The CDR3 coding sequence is TGTGCCATCAGTGAAACTAGCGGGAGGGGCAATGAGCAGTTCTTC.

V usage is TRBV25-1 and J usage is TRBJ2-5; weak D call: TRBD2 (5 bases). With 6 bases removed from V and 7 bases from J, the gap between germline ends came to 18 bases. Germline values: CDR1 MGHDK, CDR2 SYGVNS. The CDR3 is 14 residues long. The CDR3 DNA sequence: TGTGCCAGCAGGTCCGAGGGATTAGGCGGGACCCAGTACTTC. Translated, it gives CASRSEGLGGTQYF. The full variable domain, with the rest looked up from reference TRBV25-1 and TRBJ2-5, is EADIYQTPRYLVIGTGKKITLECSQTMGHDKMYWYQQDPGMELHLIHYSYGVNSTEKGDLSSESTVSRIRTEHFPLTLESARPSHTSQYLCASRSEGLGGTQYFGPGTRLLVL.

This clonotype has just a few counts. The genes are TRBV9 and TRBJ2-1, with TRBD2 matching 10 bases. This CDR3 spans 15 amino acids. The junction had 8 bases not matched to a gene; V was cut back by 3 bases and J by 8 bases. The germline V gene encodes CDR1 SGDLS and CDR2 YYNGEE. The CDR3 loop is CASSADLAGVYEQFF. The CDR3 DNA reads TGTGCCAGCAGCGCCGACCTAGCGGGAGTTTATGAGCAGTTCTTC.

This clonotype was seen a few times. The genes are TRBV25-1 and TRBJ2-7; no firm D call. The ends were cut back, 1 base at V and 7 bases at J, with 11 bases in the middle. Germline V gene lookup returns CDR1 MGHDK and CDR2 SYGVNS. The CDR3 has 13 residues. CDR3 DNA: TGTGCCAGCAGTGAATGGAGCGTTGGGGAGCAGTACTTC. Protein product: CASSEWSVGEQYF.

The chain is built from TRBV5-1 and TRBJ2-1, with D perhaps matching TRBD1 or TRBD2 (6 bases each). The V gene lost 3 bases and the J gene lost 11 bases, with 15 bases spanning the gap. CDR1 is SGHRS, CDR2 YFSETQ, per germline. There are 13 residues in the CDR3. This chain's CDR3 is CASSSRDTRQQFF. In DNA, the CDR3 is TGCGCCAGCAGCTCGCGGGACACCAGGCAGCAGTTCTTC. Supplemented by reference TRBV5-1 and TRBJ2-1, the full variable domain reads KAGVTQTPRYLIKTRGQQVTLSCSPISGHRSVSWYQQTPGQGLQFLFEYFSETQRNKGNFPGRFSGRQFSNSRSEMNVSTLELGDSALYLCASSSRDTRQQFFGPGTRLTVL.

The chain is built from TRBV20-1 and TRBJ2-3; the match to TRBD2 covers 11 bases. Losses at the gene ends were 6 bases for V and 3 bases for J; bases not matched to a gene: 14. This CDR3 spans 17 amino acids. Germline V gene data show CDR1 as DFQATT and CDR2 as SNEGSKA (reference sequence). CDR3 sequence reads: CSAQPPIAGGPTDTQYF. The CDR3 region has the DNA TGCAGTGCCCAACCCCCTATAGCGGGAGGGCCAACAGATACGCAGTATTTT.

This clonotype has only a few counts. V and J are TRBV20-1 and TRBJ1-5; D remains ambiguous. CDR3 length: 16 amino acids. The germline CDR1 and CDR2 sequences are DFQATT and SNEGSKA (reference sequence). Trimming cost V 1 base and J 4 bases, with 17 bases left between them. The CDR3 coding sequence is TGCAGTGCTAGAGTCCCGATCAGGAGGGAGAATCAGCCCCAGCATTTT. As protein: CSARVPIRRENQPQHF.

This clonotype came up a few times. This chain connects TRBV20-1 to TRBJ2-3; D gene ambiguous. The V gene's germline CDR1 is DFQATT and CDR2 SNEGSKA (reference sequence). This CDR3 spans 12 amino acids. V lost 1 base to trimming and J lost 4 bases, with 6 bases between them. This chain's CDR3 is CSARAVADTQYF. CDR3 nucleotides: TGCAGTGCTAGAGCGGTCGCAGATACGCAGTATTTT.

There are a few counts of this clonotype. The CDR3 DNA is TGTGCCACCCAAGATTACAATGAGCAGTTCTTC. It specifies CATQDYNEQFF. The chain has TRBV6-2 or TRBV6-3 and TRBJ2-1; D unresolved. Germline V gives CDR1 MNHEY, CDR2 SVGEGT. The CDR3 loop spans 11 amino acids. V was pared by 10 bases and J by 4 bases, with 8 bases between.

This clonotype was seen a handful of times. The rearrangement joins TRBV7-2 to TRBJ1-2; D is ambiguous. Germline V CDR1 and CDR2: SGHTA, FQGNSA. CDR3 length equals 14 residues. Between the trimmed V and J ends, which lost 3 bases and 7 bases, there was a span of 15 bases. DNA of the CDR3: TGTGCCAGCAGCTTGGGTCAAGCCCGTAGTGGCTACACCTTC. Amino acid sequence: CASSLGQARSGYTF.

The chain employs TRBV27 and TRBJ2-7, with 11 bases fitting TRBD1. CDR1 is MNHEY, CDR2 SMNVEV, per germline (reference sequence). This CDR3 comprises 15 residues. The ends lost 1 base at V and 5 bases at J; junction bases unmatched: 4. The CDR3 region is CASSLLRTGGDEQYF. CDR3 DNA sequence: TGTGCCAGCAGTTTATTGAGGACAGGGGGCGACGAGCAGTACTTC.

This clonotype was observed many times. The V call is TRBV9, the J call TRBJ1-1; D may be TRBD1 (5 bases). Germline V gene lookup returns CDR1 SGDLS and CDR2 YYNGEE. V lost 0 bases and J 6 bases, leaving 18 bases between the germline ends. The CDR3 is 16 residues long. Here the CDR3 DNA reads TGTGCCAGCAGCGTAGGGGAGGGGACCTACGTACCTGAAGCTTTCTTT. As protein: CASSVGEGTYVPEAFF.

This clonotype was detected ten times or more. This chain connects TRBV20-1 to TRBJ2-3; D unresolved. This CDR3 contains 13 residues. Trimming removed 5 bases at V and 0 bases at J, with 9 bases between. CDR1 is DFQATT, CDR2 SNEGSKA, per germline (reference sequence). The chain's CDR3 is CSARHTSTDTQYF. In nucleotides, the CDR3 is TGCAGTGCTCGCCACACTAGCACAGATACGCAGTATTTT.

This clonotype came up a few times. CDR3 DNA: TGTGCCAGCAGTTTGTTAGGACAGGGGGCCTCCGAGCAGTACTTC. Translating gives CASSLLGQGASEQYF. The chain recombines TRBV12-3 or TRBV12-4 with TRBJ2-7, with TRBD1 identical over 11 bases. The CDR3 sequence is 15 residues long. Germline trimming cut 3 bases from V and 6 bases from J; bases unmatched to any gene: 7.

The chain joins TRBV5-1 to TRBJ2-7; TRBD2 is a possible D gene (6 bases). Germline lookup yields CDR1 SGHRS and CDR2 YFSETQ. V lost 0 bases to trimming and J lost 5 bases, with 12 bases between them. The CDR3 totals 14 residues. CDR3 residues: CASSLALATNEQYF. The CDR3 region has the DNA TGCGCCAGCAGCTTGGCTCTAGCGACCAACGAGCAGTACTTC.

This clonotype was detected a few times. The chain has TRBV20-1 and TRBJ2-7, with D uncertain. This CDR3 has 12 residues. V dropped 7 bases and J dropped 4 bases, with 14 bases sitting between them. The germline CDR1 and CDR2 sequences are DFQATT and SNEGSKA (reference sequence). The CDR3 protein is CSVGDLRYEQYF. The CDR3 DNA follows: TGCAGTGTCGGTGACCTTCGGTACGAGCAGTACTTC.

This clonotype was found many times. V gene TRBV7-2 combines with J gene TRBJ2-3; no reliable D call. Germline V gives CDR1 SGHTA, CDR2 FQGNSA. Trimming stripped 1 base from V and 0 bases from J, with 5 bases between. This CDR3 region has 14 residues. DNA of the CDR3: TGTGCCAGCAGCTTAGTGGGTAGCACAGATACGCAGTATTTT. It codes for CASSLVGSTDTQYF.